This is a list of T cell receptor beta chains from one sample in a study of T-cell reconstitution after alpha-beta-depleted transplantation in children. TCRdb recomputed calls from the PCR reads with MiXCR, one row per CDR3 protein. The repertoire includes about 610,000 distinct CDR3 sequences, 25% to 30% of them detected once, and 36% sits in the top ten. Sequencing used PBMCs, obtained before TCRalphabeta/CD19-depleted stem cell transplant. These TCRs come from a boy less than two years old with Wiskott-Aldrich syndrome, due to receive a stem cell transplant. Both conserved end residues are part of each CDR3. The D gene is left open where the match is weak. Clone size, where shown, is once, few, many, or a class for clones that have expanded.

V	D	J	size	CDR3	DNA
TRBV6-6	-	TRBJ1-5	-	CASRGYGDQPQHF	TGTGCCAGCAGGGGCTATGGTGATCAGCCCCAGCATTTT
TRBV10-3	-	TRBJ1-2	-	CATKAGGGNYGYTF	TGTGCCACCAAGGCGGGGGGTGGTAACTATGGCTACACCTTC
TRBV5-1	-	TRBJ2-1	once	CASSDQVNEQFF	TGCGCCAGCAGCGATCAGGTTAATGAGCAGTTCTTC
TRBV10-3	TRBD1	TRBJ2-5	-	CAISESGTGTETQYF	TGTGCCATCAGTGAGTCAGGGACAGGGACGGAGACCCAGTACTTC
TRBV7-6	-	TRBJ2-1	few	CASSLSGHSSYNEQFF	TGTGCCAGCAGCTTGAGCGGGCATAGCTCCTACAATGAGCAGTTCTTC
TRBV3-1	-	TRBJ1-5	-	CASSRQYNQPQHF	TGTGCCAGCAGCCGACAGTACAATCAGCCCCAGCATTTT
TRBV5-1	-	TRBJ2-2	few	CASSHPGGDTGELFF	TGCGCCAGCAGCCACCCAGGGGGGGACACCGGGGAGCTGTTTTTT
TRBV5-1	-	TRBJ1-4	-	CASSLWTDEKLFF	TGCGCCAGCAGCTTGTGGACAGATGAAAAACTGTTTTTT
TRBV2	-	TRBJ2-7	few	CASLAGEQYF	TGTGCCAGCCTTGCTGGTGAGCAGTACTTC
TRBV7-9	TRBD2	TRBJ2-3	few	CASSALLAGVRTDTQYF	TGTGCCAGCAGCGCCTTACTAGCGGGAGTTCGAACAGATACGCAGTATTTT
TRBV30	-	TRBJ2-4	-	CAWSPGGLAKNIQYF	TGTGCCTGGAGCCCAGGGGGACTAGCCAAAAACATTCAGTACTTC
TRBV3-1	-	TRBJ2-2	-	CASSQLQGTGELFF	TGTGCCAGCAGCCAGCTACAGGGCACCGGGGAGCTGTTTTTT
TRBV6-8	-	TRBJ2-3	few	CASSYHGTDTQYF	TGTGCCAGCAGTTACCACGGCACAGATACGCAGTATTTT
TRBV5-1	-	TRBJ1-6	few	CASSSQGAGSPLHF	TGCGCCAGCAGTTCGCAGGGAGCAGGCTCACCCCTCCACTTT
TRBV6-1	-	TRBJ2-1	-	CASSVNSKYNEQFF	TGTGCCAGCAGTGTGAATAGCAAGTACAATGAGCAGTTCTTC
TRBV28	-	TRBJ2-7	few	CASSSFGREQYF	TGTGCCAGCAGTTCTTTTGGCCGCGAGCAGTACTTC
TRBV5-1	-	TRBJ2-5	few	CASSTGTFQETQYF	TGCGCCAGCAGCACCGGGACTTTCCAAGAGACCCAGTACTTC
TRBV10-3	TRBD1	TRBJ2-3	few	CAISDGTGGGDTQYF	TGTGCCATCAGTGACGGGACAGGGGGCGGGGATACGCAGTATTTT
TRBV4-2	TRBD2	TRBJ2-7	-	CASSPTSGASYEQYF	TGTGCCAGCAGCCCGACTAGCGGGGCCTCCTACGAGCAGTACTTC
TRBV10-3	-	TRBJ1-2	-	CAISDGAANGYTF	TGTGCCATCAGTGACGGAGCAGCAAATGGCTACACCTTC
TRBV5-1	-	TRBJ2-7	few	CASSQGSSYEQYF	TGCGCCAGCAGCCAGGGTAGCTCCTACGAGCAGTACTTC
TRBV5-1	-	TRBJ2-1	-	CASRKDSYNEQFF	TGCGCCAGCAGGAAAGATTCCTACAATGAGCAGTTCTTC
TRBV20-1	-	TRBJ1-1	few	CSAQGHPNTEAFF	TGCAGTGCACAGGGACACCCGAACACTGAAGCTTTCTTT
TRBV11-2	TRBD1	TRBJ2-7	few	CASSLAGGWSYEQYF	TGTGCCAGCAGCTTGGCAGGGGGTTGGTCCTACGAGCAGTACTTC
TRBV12-3/TRBV12-4	TRBD2	TRBJ2-1	-	CASSEGLAGGLGHEQFF	TGTGCCAGCAGCGAGGGACTAGCGGGAGGGTTGGGGCATGAGCAGTTCTTC
TRBV9	TRBD2	TRBJ2-7	few	CASRGLAGPYEQYF	TGTGCCAGCAGAGGGCTAGCGGGACCCTACGAGCAGTACTTC
TRBV10-3	-	TRBJ2-1	-	CAIRTGETRNEQFF	TGTGCCATCAGAACGGGAGAAACACGCAATGAGCAGTTCTTC
TRBV5-1	-	TRBJ1-2	few	CASSFGQGASITGYTF	TGCGCCAGCAGCTTCGGCCAGGGCGCCTCCATTACGGGCTACACCTTC
TRBV29-1	-	TRBJ2-1	few	CSVGRASSSYNEQFF	TGCAGCGTTGGACGGGCCTCAAGCTCCTACAATGAGCAGTTCTTC
TRBV27	TRBD1	TRBJ1-5	few	CASRLGQGRWQPQHF	TGTGCCAGCAGACTGGGACAGGGGAGGTGGCAGCCCCAGCATTTT
TRBV2	-	TRBJ2-1	-	CASRVASSYNEQFF	TGTGCCAGCCGAGTTGCGAGCTCCTACAATGAGCAGTTCTTC
TRBV20-1	-	TRBJ2-2	-	CSAKGHLFDGELFF	TGCAGTGCCAAGGGACATCTTTTCGACGGGGAGCTGTTTTTT
TRBV20-1	TRBD2	TRBJ2-1	once	CSARGGLAGAGNEQFF	TGCAGTGCTAGAGGGGGACTAGCGGGAGCTGGGAATGAGCAGTTCTTC
TRBV4-1	TRBD2	TRBJ2-3	-	CASSQAGLSRLAGASDTQYF	TGCGCCAGCAGCCAAGCCGGACTTTCCCGACTAGCGGGAGCGTCAGATACGCAGTATTTT
TRBV29-1	TRBD2	TRBJ2-5	-	CSGGLAGAETQYF	TGCAGCGGGGGACTAGCGGGAGCAGAGACCCAGTACTTC
TRBV20-1	-	TRBJ1-3	-	CSASYAQGRDTIYF	TGCAGTGCTAGTTACGCCCAGGGTCGGGACACCATATATTTT
TRBV12-2	-	TRBJ2-3	once	CARRKDLYTDTQYF	TGTGCCCGACGAAAGGACCTATACACAGATACGCAGTATTTT
TRBV2	-	TRBJ1-5	few	CASSGGMYSNQPQHF	TGTGCCAGCAGTGGGGGAATGTATAGCAATCAGCCCCAGCATTTT
TRBV6-2/TRBV6-3	TRBD2	TRBJ2-5	few	CASSYGELSGRLKETQYF	TGTGCCAGCAGTTACGGGGAACTGAGCGGGAGGCTTAAAGAGACCCAGTACTTC
TRBV5-5	TRBD1	TRBJ2-2	-	CASSLATGGFGTGELFF	TGTGCCAGCAGCTTGGCGACAGGGGGGTTCGGCACCGGGGAGCTGTTTTTT
TRBV5-1	-	TRBJ2-2	-	CASSLGKGVYGELFF	TGCGCCAGCAGCTTGGGGAAGGGGGTCTACGGGGAGCTGTTTTTT
TRBV20-1	-	TRBJ2-1	-	CSARISGRYNEQFF	TGCAGTGCTAGAATTAGCGGACGGTACAATGAGCAGTTCTTC
TRBV27	-	TRBJ1-3	once	CASSPSIWGLSVNTIYF	TGTGCCAGCAGTCCGAGTATCTGGGGGCTCTCTGTAAACACCATATATTTT
TRBV9	TRBD2	TRBJ2-3	few	CASSVGAGVADTQYF	TGTGCCAGCAGCGTGGGAGCGGGAGTAGCAGATACGCAGTATTTT